These 20 T cell receptor beta chains originate from one sample sequenced in a study of tumor-infiltrating lymphocytes in primary liver carcinoma. The input was roughly 0.5 ug total RNA; TCR beta cDNA was made from it with a constant-region primer. Sequencing libraries for TCR beta derived from three nested multiplex PCR rounds that used slightly modified ARM-PCR. Investigators reported that the first two PCR rounds, at 10 cycles each, used TRBV1-TRBV30 forward primers with a C-beta reverse primer. In TCRdb, the multiplex PCR reads were re-called with MiXCR into one record per CDR3 protein. The table has about 200,000 distinct CDR3 sequences, roughly 61% seen once. Germline DNA was also extracted, and blood RNA was taken from unsorted whole blood. Sequenced sample: peripheral blood. The source is a woman aged 60-70 years with primary liver carcinoma and hepatitis B virus infection.

About this clonotype itself: One end of the junction does not line up with germline, which may come from a read error. The chain has TRBV11-2 and TRBJ2-7, with D tentatively TRBD1 (6 bases). CDR1 and CDR2 from the germline V gene are SGHAT and FQNNGV. The CDR3 totals 18 residues. In DNA form, the CDR3 reads TGTGCCAGCAGCTTAGATTGGGTCAGTCTAGGGGGTCCATACGATCAGTACTTC. It yields the protein CASSLDWVSLGGPYDQYF.

Turning to this clonotype: Its ends do not fully match the called genes, so a read error is possible. This rearrangement joins TRBV7-8 to TRBJ1-1; possibly TRBD1 for D (5 bases). CDR1 SGHVS and CDR2 FQNEAQ come from the germline V gene. The CDR3 is 17 amino acids. CDR3 in amino acids: CVSSLNFSPGSNTEAFF. The CDR3 DNA is TGTGTCAGCAGCTTAAATTTTTCTCCAGGGAGCAACACTGAAGCTTTCTTT.

Concerning this clonotype itself: Its ends do not fully match the called genes, so a read error is possible. The CDR3 bases are TGTGCCAGCAGCTTAAAACCGGGACTAGCAGTCTACGAGCAGTATTTC. Its protein product is CASSLKPGLAVYEQYF. The rearrangement links TRBV11-2 to TRBJ2-7, with 9 nucleotides matching TRBD2. The CDR3 runs to 16 residues. Germline V gives CDR1 SGHAT, CDR2 FQNNGV.

A remark on this clonotype: A much larger clone differs from this one at a single base, so this may be a read error. This sequence joins TRBV5-4 and TRBJ2-2; TRBD1 is a possible D gene (5 bases). Trimming took off 0 bases at V and 10 bases at J, with 13 bases between the two ends. The CDR3 is 14 residues long. Germline V gene data show CDR1 as SGHNT and CDR2 as YYREEE (reference sequence). This CDR3 reads CASSLGTSPVELFF. Here the CDR3 DNA reads TGTGCCAGCAGCTTGGGGACAAGTCCCGTGGAGCTGTTTTTT.

This clonotype has a single count. The rearrangement joins TRBV6-4 to TRBJ1-5; D ambiguous. Trimming took off 6 bases at V and 7 bases at J, with 10 bases between the two ends. The CDR3 spans 12 residues. Germline V gene lookup returns CDR1 MRHNA and CDR2 SNTAGT. For the CDR3, the DNA is TGTGCCAGCAGGGCAGTGTGGCAGCCCCAGCATTTT. Its protein is CASRAVWQPQHF.

The rearrangement links TRBV11-3 to TRBJ2-7, with unresolved D. This CDR3 is built from 15 residues. Trimming removed 5 bases from V and 5 bases from J, with 19 bases in between. Germline V lookup: CDR1 SGHNT, CDR2 YENEEA. Written as DNA, the CDR3 is TGTGCCAGCAGCCCTATGGTCACGAGCGTCGACGAGCAGTACTTC. Its translation: CASSPMVTSVDEQYF.

This chain links TRBV12-3 or TRBV12-4 with TRBJ1-1; 7 nucleotides align to TRBD1. V was pared by 5 bases and J by 10 bases, with 13 bases of the junction left unmatched. The CDR3 spans 14 residues. The CDR3 reads CASSVQTGRAGAFF. Written as DNA, the CDR3 is TGTGCCAGCAGTGTACAGACAGGGCGCGCTGGAGCTTTCTTT.

This sequence joins TRBV11-2 and TRBJ2-1; D perhaps matches TRBD1 (6 bases). CDR1 and CDR2 (germline): SGHAT, FQNNGV. V shed 5 bases and J shed 4 bases, with 15 bases lying between them. This CDR3 contains 15 residues. The CDR3 coding sequence is TGTGCCAGCAGCACCGAGGCAGGGGTTTACAATGAGCAGTTCTTC. It encodes CASSTEAGVYNEQFF.

The table lists this clonotype with a count of one. This could be a read error, since a much larger clone is one nucleotide away. The chain has TRBV12-3 or TRBV12-4 and TRBJ2-3; D not resolved. Trimming removed 10 bases from V and 2 bases from J, with 16 bases in between. CDR3 length equals 14 residues. CDR3 nucleotides: TGTGCCAACACCCAGCAGGTCTCCACAGATACGCAGTATTTT. It is translated as CANTQQVSTDTQYF.

The chain couples TRBV4-1 to TRBJ2-7, with D perhaps assigned TRBD1 or TRBD2 (6 bases each). The V gene lost 1 base and the J gene lost 7 bases, with 11 bases spanning the gap. The CDR3 covers 13 residues. The germline CDR1 and CDR2 sequences are MGHRA and YSYEKL. The CDR3 is CASSQVRRGEQYF. The CDR3 DNA reads as TGCGCCAGCAGCCAAGTTCGGAGGGGGGAGCAGTACTTC.

Turning to this clonotype: Its ends do not fully match the called genes, so a read error is possible. This chain uses TRBV11-2 with TRBJ2-3; TRBD1 might be the D (6 bases). Germline CDR1 reads SGHAT; CDR2 reads FQNNGV. The CDR3 extends over 14 amino acids. CDR3: CTSSFKGGTDTQYF. CDR3 sequence (DNA): TGTACCAGTAGCTTCAAAGGGGGTACAGATACGCAGTATTTT.

The rearrangement uses TRBV28 and TRBJ2-2, with 9 bases identical to TRBD1. The CDR3 runs 13 residues. With 6 bases clipped from V and 13 bases from J, the junction kept 9 bases outside the gene matches. Germline V gene sequence: CDR1 MDHEN, CDR2 SYDVKM. CDR3 loop: CASRLGQGGGLFF. CDR3 nucleotide sequence: TGTGCCAGCAGGCTGGGACAGGGAGGTGGGCTGTTTTTT.

For this clonotype: A much larger clone sits a single nucleotide away, making a read error possible. The chain couples TRBV7-8 to TRBJ2-5; perhaps D is TRBD1 or TRBD2 (5 bases each). The CDR3 consists of 12 residues. Germline CDR1 SGHVS, CDR2 FQNEAQ. Written as DNA, the CDR3 is TGTGCCAGCAGCTTAGCGGGTGGGACCCAGAACTTC. Its protein is CASSLAGGTQNF.

In the case of this clonotype: A much bigger clone sits one base away, suggesting this may be a read error. In this CDR3 the conserved last residue, phenylalanine or tryptophan, is missing, so a read error is likely. The V call is TRBV12-3 or TRBV12-4, the J call TRBJ2-1; D unclear. The CDR3 is made up of 14 amino acids. V was shortened by 5 bases and J by 0 bases, with 8 bases between the two germline ends. DNA for the CDR3: TGTGCCAGCAGTATTGTAGGCTCCTACAATGAGCAGTTCGTC. Translating gives CASSIVGSYNEQFV.

On this clonotype itself: The conserved closing phenylalanine or tryptophan is absent in this CDR3, likely reflecting a read error. The V and J genes are TRBV11-2 and TRBJ2-7; 7 bases match TRBD2. J gave up 5 bases and V 1 base, and 8 bases lay outside the gene matches. CDR1 is SGHAT, CDR2 FQNNGV, per germline. This CDR3 region has 15 residues. CDR3 coding DNA: TGTGCCAGCAGCTTAGTAATAGCGGGTTCCCACGAGCAGTACCTC. Translated: CASSLVIAGSHEQYL.

Turning to this clonotype: Germline and junction disagree at one end, which may indicate a read error. J is TRBJ1-3 and V is TRBV6-6; D perhaps matches TRBD1 (5 bases). The CDR3 runs 16 residues. Germline CDR1 reads MNHNY; CDR2 reads SVGAGI (reference sequence). The CDR3 loop reads CTSSYSSGHSGNTIYF. The CDR3 DNA reads as TGTACCAGCAGTTACTCGTCAGGGCACTCTGGAAACACCATATATTTT.

This clonotype has just a few counts. At one of its ends the junction is not consistent with the germline gene, which may arise from a read error. The gene calls are TRBV11-3 and TRBJ2-2, with D perhaps TRBD1 or TRBD2 (7 bases each). Germline lookup yields CDR1 SGHNT and CDR2 YENEEA. There are 16 residues in the CDR3. CDR3 amino acids: CANSLRTRGRAGELFF. The DNA of the CDR3 is TGTGCCAACAGCCTGCGGACTAGGGGGCGCGCCGGGGAGCTGTTTTTC.

The V call is TRBV4-1, the J call TRBJ1-2; no firm D call. Trimming stripped 4 bases from V and 4 bases from J, with 19 bases between. From germline, CDR1 is MGHRA and CDR2 YSYEKL. The CDR3 is 16 residues long. The CDR3 DNA is TGCGCCAGCAGCCGAGATTGGGGTCTGGTCGGCTATGGCTACACCTTC. As protein: CASSRDWGLVGYGYTF.

The chain couples TRBV5-1 to TRBJ2-5; D possibly corresponds to TRBD2 (6 bases). Germline V CDR1 and CDR2: SGHRS, YFSETQ. V was pared by 4 bases and J by 1 base, with 14 bases between. CDR3 size: 15 residues. In DNA form, the CDR3 reads TGCGCCAGCAGCCCGGGACTGAGCTCCCAAGAGACCCAGTACTTC. It is translated as CASSPGLSSQETQYF.

Comment on this clonotype: Compared with germline, one end of the junction differs, possibly owing to a read error. This chain uses TRBV6-5 with TRBJ2-1; D unresolved. Germline CDR1 and CDR2: MNHEY and SVGAGI. This CDR3 is built from 12 residues. CDR3 sequence: CASRSSYYEQFF. The DNA for the CDR3 is TGTGCCAGCAGGAGCAGCTACTATGAGCAGTTCTTC.